Here is one T cell receptor (beta chain) with its context. The germline gives CDR1 MDHEN, CDR2 SYDVKM. Trimming at V came to 4 bases and at J to 4 bases, leaving 20 bases not matched to a gene. The CDR3 consists of 19 residues. These data belong to a study of blood T cell repertoires in COVID-19. Study in general: COVID-19 samples from acute and convalescent phases originated in the United States, Italy and Spain. The cDNA or gDNA used as material had been derived from T cells, B-cell-depleted T cells, or PBMCs.

In the original workflow: Amplified reference gene primers provided the basis for estimating nucleated cell counts. Sequenced by immunoSEQ multiplex PCR; TCRdb stores in-frame clones only, minus some. For V, J and clone size, that table is used; D and trimming come from the DNA. The data contain approximately 160,000 clones, more than 70% of them singletons. The TCR was taken from a man between 18 and 35 years old with active or convalescent COVID-19. The chain has TRBV28 and TRBJ2-3, with 7 bases matching TRBD2. Source material: peripheral blood. CDR3 loop: CASSSLLGRAGLPADTQYF. The CDR3 DNA follows: TGTGCCAGCAGTTCTTTGTTGGGGAGGGCGGGACTACCGGCAGATACGCAGTATTTT. The full variable domain, its missing parts supplied by reference TRBV28 and TRBJ2-3, is DVKVTQSSRYLVKRTGEKVFLECVQDMDHENMFWYRQDPGLGLRLIYFSYDVKMKEKGDIPEGYSVSREKKERFSLILESASTNQTSMYLCASSSLLGRAGLPADTQYFGPGTRLTVL.